This TCR beta chain appears in the sequencing data of a study of tumor-infiltrating lymphocytes in primary liver carcinoma. About the research overall: Tumor stage was T1-T3 N0M0, and tumor size was about 4 to 11 cm across. Productive TCRbeta read yields ran from roughly 3.6 to 7.1 million per sample and were similar between tissues.

Germline V gene lookup returns CDR1 KGHDR and CDR2 SFDVKD. CDR3 size: 18 residues. The V segment lost 4 bases and the J segment 3 bases; nucleotides outside the gene matches: 15. This clonotype turned up a few times. The authors made TCR beta cDNA from 400 to 550 ng total RNA with a constant-region primer. A slightly modified ARM-PCR protocol with three nested multiplex PCR rounds produced these TCR beta libraries. The first two PCR rounds used TRBV1-TRBV30 forward primers with a C-beta reverse primer, roughly 10 cycles each. TCRdb recomputed calls from the multiplex PCR reads with MiXCR, one row per CDR3 protein. This table has approximately 300,000 distinct CDR3 sequences, 50% to 70% appearing once. Germline DNA was also extracted, with blood RNA taken from unsorted whole blood.

V usage is TRBV24-1 and J usage is TRBJ2-3, with TRBD2 matching over 7 bases. Input material: peripheral blood. This sequence was found in a man aged 40-55 years with primary liver carcinoma and hepatitis B virus infection. This CDR3 is CATSDSSEPGLGTDTQYF. CDR3 DNA: TGTGCCACCAGTGACTCCTCGGAGCCCGGACTAGGTACAGATACGCAGTATTTT.